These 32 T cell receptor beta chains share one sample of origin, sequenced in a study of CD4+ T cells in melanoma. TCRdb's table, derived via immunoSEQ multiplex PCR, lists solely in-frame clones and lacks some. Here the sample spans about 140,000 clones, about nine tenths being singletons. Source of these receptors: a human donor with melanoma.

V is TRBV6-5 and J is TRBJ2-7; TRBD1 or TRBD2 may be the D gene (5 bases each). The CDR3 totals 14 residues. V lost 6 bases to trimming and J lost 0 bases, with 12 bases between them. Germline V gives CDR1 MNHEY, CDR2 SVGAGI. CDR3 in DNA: TGTGCCAGCAGCGTAACCGGGACCTCCTACGAGCAGTACTTC. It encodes CASSVTGTSYEQYF.

CDR3 DNA sequence: TGCGCCAGCAGCCAAGATCTCAGGGCGGGAGGATGGACCGGGGAGCTGTTTTTT. Its protein product is CASSQDLRAGGWTGELFF. The V gene is TRBV4-1, the J gene TRBJ2-2; 8 nucleotides match TRBD2. CDR3 size: 18 residues. V was pared by 0 bases and J by 5 bases, with 11 bases of the junction left unmatched. CDR1 is MGHRA and CDR2 is YSYEKL in the germline V gene.

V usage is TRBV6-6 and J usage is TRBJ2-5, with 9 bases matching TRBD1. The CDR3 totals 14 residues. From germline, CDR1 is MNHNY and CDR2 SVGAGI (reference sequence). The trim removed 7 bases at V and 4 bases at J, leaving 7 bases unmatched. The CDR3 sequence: CASTTQGALETQYF. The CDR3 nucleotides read TGTGCCAGCACCACACAGGGGGCCTTAGAGACCCAGTACTTC.

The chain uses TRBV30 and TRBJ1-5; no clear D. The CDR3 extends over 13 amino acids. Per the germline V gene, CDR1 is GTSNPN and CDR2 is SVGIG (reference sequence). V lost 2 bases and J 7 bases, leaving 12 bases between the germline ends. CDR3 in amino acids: CAWSFRALQPQHF. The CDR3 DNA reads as TGTGCCTGGAGTTTTCGTGCGCTGCAGCCCCAGCATTTT.

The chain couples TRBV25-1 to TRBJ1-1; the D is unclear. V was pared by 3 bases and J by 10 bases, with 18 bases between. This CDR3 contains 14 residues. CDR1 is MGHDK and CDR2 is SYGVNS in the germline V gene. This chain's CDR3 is CASSDPINHGGAFF. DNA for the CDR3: TGTGCCAGCAGTGACCCCATAAACCACGGAGGAGCTTTCTTT.

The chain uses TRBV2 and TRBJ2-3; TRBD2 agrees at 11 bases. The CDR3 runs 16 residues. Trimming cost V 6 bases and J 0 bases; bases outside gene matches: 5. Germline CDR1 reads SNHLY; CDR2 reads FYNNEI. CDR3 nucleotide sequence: TGTGCCAGCAGGGCGATAGCGGGGGGGAGCACAGATACGCAGTATTTT. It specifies CASRAIAGGSTDTQYF.

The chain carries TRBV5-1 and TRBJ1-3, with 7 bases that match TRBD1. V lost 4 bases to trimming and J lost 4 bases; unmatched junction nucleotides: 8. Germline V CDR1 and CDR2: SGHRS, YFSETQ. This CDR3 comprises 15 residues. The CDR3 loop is CASSTTGASGNTIYF. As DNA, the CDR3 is TGCGCCAGCAGCACAACAGGGGCCTCGGGAAACACCATATATTTT.

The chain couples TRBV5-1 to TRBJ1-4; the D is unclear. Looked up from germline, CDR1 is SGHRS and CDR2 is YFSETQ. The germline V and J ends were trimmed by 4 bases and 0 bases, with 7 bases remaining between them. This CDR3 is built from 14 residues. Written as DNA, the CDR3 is TGCGCCAGCAGCCTGTCTGCAACTAATGAAAAACTGTTTTTT. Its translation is CASSLSATNEKLFF.

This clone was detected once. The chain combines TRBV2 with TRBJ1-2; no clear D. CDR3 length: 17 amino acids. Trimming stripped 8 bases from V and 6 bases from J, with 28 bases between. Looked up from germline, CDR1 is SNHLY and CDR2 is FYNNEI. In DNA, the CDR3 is TGTGCCAGCGAAGGTGGCCTTCCCTTGACGGGGTCGGATGGCTACACCTTC. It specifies CASEGGLPLTGSDGYTF.

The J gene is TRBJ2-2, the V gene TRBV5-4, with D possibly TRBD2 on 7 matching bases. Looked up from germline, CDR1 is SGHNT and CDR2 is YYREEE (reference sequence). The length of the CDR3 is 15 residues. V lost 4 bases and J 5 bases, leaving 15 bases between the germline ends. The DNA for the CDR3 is TGTGCCAGCAGCAGGGGGGGGACTCCGACCGGGGAGCTGTTTTTT. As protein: CASSRGGTPTGELFF.

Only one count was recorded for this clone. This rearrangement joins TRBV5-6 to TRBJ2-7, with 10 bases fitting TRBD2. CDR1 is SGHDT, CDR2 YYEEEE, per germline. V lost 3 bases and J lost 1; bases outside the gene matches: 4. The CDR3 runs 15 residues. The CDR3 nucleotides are TGTGCCAGCAGCTGGAGCGGGGGGGCTTCCTACGAGCAGTACTTC. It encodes CASSWSGGASYEQYF.

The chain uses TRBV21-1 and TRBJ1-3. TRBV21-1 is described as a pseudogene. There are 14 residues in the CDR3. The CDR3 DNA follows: TGTGCCAGCAGTTCCCGGGCTAAAGGAAACACCATATATTTT. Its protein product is CASSSRAKGNTIYF.

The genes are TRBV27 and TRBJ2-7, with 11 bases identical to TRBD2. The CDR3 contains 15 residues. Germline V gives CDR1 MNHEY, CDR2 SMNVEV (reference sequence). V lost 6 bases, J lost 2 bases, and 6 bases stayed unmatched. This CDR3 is CASRSLAGGTYEQYF. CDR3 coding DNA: TGTGCCAGCAGGTCGCTAGCGGGGGGTACCTACGAGCAGTACTTC.

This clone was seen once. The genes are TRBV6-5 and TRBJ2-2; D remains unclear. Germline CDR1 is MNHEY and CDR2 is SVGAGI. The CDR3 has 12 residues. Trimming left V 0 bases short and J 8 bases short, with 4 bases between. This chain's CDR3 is CASSYSGGELFF. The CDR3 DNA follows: TGTGCCAGCAGTTACTCGGGGGGGGAGCTGTTTTTT.

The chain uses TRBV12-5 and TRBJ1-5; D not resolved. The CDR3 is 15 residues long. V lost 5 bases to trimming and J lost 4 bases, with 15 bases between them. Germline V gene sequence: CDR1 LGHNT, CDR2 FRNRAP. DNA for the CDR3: TGTGCTAGTGGTAGCGGAAGTTCGCCAAATCAGCCCCAGCATTTT. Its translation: CASGSGSSPNQPQHF.

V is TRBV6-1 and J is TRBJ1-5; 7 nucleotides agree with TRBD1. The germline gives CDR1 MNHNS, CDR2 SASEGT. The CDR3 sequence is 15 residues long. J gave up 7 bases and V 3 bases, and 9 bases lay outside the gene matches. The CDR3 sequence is CASSDWTGGNQPQHF. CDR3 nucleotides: TGTGCCAGCAGTGATTGGACAGGAGGGAACCAGCCCCAGCATTTT.

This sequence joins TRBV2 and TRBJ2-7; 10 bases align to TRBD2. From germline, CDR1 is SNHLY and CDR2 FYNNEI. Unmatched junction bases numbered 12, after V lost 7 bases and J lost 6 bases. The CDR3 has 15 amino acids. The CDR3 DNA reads TGTGCCAGCAACCTAGAGAGCGGGGGGGCCACCGAGCAGTACTTC. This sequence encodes CASNLESGGATEQYF. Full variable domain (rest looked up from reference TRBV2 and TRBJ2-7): EPEVTQTPSHQVTQMGQEVILRCVPISNHLYFYWYRQILGQKVEFLVSFYNNEISEKSEIFDDQFSVERPDGSNFTLKIRSTKLEDSAMYFCASNLESGGATEQYFGPGTRLTVT.

DNA for the CDR3: TGTGCCAGCAGCAAAGGGAGTGGGACCTCACCAGCAGATACGCAGTATTTT. As protein: CASSKGSGTSPADTQYF. The rearrangement links TRBV21-1 to TRBJ2-3. TRBV21-1 is a documented pseudogene. The CDR3 has 17 amino acids.

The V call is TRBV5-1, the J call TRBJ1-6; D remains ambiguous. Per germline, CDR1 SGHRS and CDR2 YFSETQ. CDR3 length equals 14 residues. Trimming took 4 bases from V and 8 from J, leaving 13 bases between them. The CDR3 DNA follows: TGCGCCAGCAGCCCCGAGGAGGGTCATTCACCCCTCCACTTT. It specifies CASSPEEGHSPLHF.

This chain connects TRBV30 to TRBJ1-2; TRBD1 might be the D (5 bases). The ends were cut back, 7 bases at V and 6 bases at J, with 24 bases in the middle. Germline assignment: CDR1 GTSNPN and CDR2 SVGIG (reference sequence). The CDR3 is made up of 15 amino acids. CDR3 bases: TGTGCCTTTGCGACAGCACCCAAAAGATCAAATGGCTACACCTTC. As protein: CAFATAPKRSNGYTF.

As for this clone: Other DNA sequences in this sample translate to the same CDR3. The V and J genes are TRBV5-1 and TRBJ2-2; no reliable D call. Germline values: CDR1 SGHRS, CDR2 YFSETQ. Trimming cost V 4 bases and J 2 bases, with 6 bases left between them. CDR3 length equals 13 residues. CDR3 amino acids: CASSVSNTGELFF. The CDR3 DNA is TGCGCCAGCAGCGTCTCAAACACCGGGGAGCTGTTTTTT.

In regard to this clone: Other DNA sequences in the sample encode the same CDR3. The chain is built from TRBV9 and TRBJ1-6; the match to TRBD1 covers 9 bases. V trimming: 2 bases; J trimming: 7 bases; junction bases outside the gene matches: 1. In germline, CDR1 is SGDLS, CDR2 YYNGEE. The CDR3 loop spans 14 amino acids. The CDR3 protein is CASSVGQGNSPLHF. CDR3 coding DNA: TGTGCCAGCAGCGTTGGACAGGGGAATTCACCCCTCCACTTT.

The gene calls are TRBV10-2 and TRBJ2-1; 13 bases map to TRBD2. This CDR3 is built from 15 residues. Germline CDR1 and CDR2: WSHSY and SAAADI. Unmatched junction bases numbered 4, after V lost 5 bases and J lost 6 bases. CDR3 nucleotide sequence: TGCGCCAGCAGTAACGGACTAGCGGGGGTCAATGAGCAGTTCTTC. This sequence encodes CASSNGLAGVNEQFF.

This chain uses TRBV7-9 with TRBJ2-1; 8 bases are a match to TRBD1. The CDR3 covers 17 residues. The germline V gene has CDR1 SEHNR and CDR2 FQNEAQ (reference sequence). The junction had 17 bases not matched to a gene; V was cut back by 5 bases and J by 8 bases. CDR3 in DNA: TGTGCCAGCAGCCAGGGGGCCGGGACTCCCAGGAGTGATGAGCAGTTCTTC. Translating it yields CASSQGAGTPRSDEQFF.

CDR3 DNA: TGTGCCAGCAGTTCCCTTTGGACAGGGGGCACTGAAGCTTTCTTT. It encodes CASSSLWTGGTEAFF. J is TRBJ1-1 and V is TRBV6-1; TRBD1 agrees at 10 bases. J gave up 4 bases and V 5 bases, and 7 bases lay outside the gene matches. Germline values: CDR1 MNHNS, CDR2 SASEGT. The CDR3 covers 15 residues.

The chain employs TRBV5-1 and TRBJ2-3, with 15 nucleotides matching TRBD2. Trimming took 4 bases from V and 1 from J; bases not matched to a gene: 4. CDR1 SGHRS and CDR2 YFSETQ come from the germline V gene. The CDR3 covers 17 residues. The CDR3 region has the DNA TGCGCCAGCAGCAGGACTAGCGGGGGGGCCGGCACAGATACGCAGTATTTT. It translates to CASSRTSGGAGTDTQYF.

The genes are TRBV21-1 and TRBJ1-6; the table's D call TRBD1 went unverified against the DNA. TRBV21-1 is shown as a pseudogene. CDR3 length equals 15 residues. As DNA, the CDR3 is TGTGCCAGCAGCCCTAAGGCACAGGGAGTTTCACCCCTCCACTTT. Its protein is CASSPKAQGVSPLHF.

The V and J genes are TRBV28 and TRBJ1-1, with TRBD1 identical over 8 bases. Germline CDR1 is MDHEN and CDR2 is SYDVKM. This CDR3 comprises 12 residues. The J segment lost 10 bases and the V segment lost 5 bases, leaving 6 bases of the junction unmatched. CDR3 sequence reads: CASSPGQGGAFF. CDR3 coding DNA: TGTGCCAGCAGTCCCGGACAGGGCGGAGCTTTCTTT.

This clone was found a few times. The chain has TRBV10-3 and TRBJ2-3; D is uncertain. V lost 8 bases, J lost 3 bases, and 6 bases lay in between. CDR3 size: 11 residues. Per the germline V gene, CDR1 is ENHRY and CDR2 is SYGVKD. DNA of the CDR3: TGTGCCATCTTGGTGACAGATACGCAGTATTTT. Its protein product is CAILVTDTQYF.

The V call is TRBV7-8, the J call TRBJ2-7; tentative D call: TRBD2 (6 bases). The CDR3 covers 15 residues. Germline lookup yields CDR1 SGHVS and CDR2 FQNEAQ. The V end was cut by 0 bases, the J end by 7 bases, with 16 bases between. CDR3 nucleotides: TGTGCCAGCAGCTTAGCAGGCGGGACCCCGGGGGAGCAGTACTTC. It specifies CASSLAGGTPGEQYF.

The CDR3, as DNA: TGTGCCAGTCAGGGGCTCACTGAAGCTTTCTTT. It encodes CASQGLTEAFF. The gene calls are TRBV5-8 and TRBJ1-1; D is possibly TRBD1 (6 bases). This CDR3 has 11 residues. V lost 8 bases to trimming and J lost 4 bases, with 9 bases between them. Per germline, CDR1 SGHTS and CDR2 YDEGEE.

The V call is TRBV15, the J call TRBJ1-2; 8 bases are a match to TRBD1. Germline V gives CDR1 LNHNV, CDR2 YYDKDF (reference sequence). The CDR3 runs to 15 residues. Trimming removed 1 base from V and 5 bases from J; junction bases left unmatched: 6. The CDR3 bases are TGTGCCACCAGCAGAGTTACTGGGACAGGTTATGGCTACACCTTC. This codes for CATSRVTGTGYGYTF.